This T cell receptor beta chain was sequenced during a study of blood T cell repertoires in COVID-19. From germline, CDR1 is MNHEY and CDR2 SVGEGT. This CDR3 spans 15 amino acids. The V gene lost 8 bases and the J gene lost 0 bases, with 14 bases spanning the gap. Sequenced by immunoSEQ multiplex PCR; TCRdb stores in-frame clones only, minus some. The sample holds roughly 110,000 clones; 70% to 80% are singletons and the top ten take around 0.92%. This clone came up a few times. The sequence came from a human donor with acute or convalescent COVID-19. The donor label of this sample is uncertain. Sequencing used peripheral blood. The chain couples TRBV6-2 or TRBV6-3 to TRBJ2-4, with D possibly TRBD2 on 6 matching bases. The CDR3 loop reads CASGRDSLAKNIQYF. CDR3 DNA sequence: TGTGCCAGCGGCCGGGACTCTTTAGCCAAAAACATTCAGTACTTC.